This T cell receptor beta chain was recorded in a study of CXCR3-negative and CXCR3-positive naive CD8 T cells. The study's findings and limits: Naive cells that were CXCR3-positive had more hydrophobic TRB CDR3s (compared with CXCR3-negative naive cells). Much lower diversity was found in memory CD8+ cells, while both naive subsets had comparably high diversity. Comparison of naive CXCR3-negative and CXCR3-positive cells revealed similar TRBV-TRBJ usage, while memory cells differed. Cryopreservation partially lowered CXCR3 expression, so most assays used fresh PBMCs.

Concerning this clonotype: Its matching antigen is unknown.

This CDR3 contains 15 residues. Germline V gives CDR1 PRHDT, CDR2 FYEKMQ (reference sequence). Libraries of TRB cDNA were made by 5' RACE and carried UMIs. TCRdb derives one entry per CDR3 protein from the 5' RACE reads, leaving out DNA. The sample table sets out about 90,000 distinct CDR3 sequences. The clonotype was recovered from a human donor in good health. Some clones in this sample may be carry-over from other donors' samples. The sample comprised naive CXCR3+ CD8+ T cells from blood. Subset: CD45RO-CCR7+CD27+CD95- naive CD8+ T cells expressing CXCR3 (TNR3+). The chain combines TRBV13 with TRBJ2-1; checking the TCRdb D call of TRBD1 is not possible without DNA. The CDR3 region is CASSTRSPLYNEQFF.